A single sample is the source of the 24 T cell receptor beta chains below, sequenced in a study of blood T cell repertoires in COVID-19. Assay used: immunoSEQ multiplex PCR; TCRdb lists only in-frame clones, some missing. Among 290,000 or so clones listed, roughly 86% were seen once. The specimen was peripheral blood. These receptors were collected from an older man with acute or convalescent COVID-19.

CDR3 bases: TGTGCCAGCAGTTTAAGTGGCTCCTTCTACGAGCAGTACTTC. It translates to CASSLSGSFYEQYF. V usage is TRBV28 and J usage is TRBJ2-7; no clear D. From germline, CDR1 is MDHEN and CDR2 SYDVKM. Trimming removed 2 bases from V and 3 bases from J, with 11 bases in between. This CDR3 has 14 residues.

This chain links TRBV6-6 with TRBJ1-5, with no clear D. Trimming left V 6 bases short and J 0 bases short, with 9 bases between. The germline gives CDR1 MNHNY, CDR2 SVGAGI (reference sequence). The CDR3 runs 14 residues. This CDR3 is CASSTVDSNQPQHF. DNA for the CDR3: TGTGCCAGCAGCACGGTTGATAGCAATCAGCCCCAGCATTTT.

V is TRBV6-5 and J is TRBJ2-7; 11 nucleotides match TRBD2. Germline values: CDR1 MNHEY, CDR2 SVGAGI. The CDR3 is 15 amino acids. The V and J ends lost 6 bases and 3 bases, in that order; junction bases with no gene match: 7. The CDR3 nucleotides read TGTGCCAGCAGACTAGCGGGAGTAGGTGTCTACGAGCAGTACTTC. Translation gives CASRLAGVGVYEQYF.

The CDR3 nucleotides are TGTGCCAGCAGCTTAGGGGCAGTCAATTGGGAGACCCAGTACTTC. It yields the protein CASSLGAVNWETQYF. The J gene is TRBJ2-5, the V gene TRBV7-2; the D is unclear. Germline V gives CDR1 SGHTA, CDR2 FQGNSA. The CDR3 covers 15 residues. The V and J ends lost 1 base and 5 bases respectively, with 14 bases between them.

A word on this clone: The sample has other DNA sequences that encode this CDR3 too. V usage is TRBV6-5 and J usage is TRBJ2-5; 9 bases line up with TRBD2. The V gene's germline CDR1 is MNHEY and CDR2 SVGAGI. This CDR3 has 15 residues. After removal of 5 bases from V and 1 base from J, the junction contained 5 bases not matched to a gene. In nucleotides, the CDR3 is TGTGCCAGCAGTAGTAATAGCGGGGGCCAAGAGACCCAGTACTTC. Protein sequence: CASSSNSGGQETQYF.

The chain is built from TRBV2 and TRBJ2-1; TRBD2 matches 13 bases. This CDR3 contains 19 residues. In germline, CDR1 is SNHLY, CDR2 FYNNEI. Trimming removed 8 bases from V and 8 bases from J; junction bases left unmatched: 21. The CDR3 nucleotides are TGTGCCAGCTCAACCCGAAAAGAAGGACTAGCGGGAGTTAAGGATGAGCAGTTCTTC. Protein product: CASSTRKEGLAGVKDEQFF.

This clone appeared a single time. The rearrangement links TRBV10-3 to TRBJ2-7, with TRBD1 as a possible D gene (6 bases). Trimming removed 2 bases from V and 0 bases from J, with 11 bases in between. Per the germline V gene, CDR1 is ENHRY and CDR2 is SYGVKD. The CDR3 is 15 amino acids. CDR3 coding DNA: TGTGCCATCAGTGAGATGAGGGGGACCTCCTACGAGCAGTACTTC. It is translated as CAISEMRGTSYEQYF.

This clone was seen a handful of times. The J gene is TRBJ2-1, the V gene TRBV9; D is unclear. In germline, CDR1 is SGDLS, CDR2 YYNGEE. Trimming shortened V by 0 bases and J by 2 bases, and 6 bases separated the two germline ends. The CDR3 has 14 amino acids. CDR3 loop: CASSVGGTYNEQFF. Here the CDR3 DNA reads TGTGCCAGCAGCGTAGGCGGCACCTACAATGAGCAGTTCTTC.

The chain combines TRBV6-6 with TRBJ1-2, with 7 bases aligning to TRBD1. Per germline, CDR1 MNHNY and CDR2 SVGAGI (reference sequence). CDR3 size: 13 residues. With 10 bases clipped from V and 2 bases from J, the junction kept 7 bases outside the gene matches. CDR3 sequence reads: CATEGQANYGYTF. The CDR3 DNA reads TGTGCCACCGAAGGACAGGCCAACTATGGCTACACCTTC.

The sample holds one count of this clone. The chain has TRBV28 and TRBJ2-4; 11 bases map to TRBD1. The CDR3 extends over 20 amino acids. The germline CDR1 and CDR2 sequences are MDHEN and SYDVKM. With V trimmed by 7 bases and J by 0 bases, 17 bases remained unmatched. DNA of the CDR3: TGTGCCAGCACCTCCTCGGGACAGGGGGGCATAGTCCTAGCCAAAAACATTCAGTACTTC. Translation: CASTSSGQGGIVLAKNIQYF.

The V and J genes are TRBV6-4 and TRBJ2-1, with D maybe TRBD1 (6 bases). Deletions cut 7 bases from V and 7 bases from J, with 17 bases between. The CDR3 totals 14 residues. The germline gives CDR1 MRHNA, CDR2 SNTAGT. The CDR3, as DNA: TGTGCCAGCAAAGAGAGGGGACATTCAAATGAGCAGTTCTTC. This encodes CASKERGHSNEQFF.

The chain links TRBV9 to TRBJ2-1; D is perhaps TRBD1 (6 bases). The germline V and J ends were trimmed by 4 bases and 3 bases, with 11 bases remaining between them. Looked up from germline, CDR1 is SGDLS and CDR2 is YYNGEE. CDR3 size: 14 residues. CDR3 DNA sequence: TGTGCCAGCAGCACCGGGACAAACTACAATGAGCAGTTCTTC. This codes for CASSTGTNYNEQFF.

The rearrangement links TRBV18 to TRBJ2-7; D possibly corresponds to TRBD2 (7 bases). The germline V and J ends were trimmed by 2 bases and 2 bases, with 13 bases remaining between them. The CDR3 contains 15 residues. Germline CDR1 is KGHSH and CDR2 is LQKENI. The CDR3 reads CASSPGGGAAYEQYF. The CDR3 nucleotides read TGTGCCAGCTCACCAGGAGGGGGGGCCGCCTACGAGCAGTACTTC.

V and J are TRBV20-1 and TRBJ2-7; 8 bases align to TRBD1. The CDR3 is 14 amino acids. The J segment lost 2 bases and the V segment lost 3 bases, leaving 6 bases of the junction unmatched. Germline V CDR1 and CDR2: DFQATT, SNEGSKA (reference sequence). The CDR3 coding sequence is TGCAGTGCTAGTAGTACAGGGGGACCCTACGAGCAGTACTTC. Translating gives CSASSTGGPYEQYF.

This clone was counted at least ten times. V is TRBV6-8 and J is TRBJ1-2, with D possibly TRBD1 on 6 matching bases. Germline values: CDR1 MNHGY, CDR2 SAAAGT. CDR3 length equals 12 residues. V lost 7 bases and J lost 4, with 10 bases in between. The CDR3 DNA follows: TGTGCCAGCATAGGGGGTGGCTATGGCTACACCTTC. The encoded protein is CASIGGGYGYTF.

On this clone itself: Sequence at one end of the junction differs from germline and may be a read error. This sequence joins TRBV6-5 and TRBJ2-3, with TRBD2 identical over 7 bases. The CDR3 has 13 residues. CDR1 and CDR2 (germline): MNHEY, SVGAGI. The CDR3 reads CASSYSGGWPIDF. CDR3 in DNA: TGTGCCAGCAGTTACTCGGGGGGGTGGCCGATAGATTTT.

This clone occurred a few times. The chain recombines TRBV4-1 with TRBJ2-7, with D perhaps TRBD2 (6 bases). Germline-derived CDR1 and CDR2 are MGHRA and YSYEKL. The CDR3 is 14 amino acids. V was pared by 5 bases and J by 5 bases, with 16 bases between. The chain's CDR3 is CASSFTGLGDEQYF. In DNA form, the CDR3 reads TGCGCCAGCAGCTTCACGGGACTCGGGGACGAGCAGTACTTC.

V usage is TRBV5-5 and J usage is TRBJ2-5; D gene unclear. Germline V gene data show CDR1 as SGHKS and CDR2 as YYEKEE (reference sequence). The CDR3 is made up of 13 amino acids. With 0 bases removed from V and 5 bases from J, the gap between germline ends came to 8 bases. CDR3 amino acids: CASSLVPGETQYF. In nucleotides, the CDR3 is TGTGCCAGCAGCTTGGTCCCCGGGGAGACCCAGTACTTC.

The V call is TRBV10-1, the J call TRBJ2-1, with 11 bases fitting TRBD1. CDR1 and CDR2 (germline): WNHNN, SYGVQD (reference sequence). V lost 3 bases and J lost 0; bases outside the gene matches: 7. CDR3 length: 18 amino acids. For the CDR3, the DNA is TGCGCCAGCAGTGAACCGGGACAGGGGGACCCCTCCTACAATGAGCAGTTCTTC. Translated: CASSEPGQGDPSYNEQFF.

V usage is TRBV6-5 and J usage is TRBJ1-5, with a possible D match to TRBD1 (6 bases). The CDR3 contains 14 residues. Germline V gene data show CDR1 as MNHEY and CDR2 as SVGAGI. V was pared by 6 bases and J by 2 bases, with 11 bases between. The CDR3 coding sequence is TGTGCCAGCAGGGACAGTTTAGGCAATCAGCCCCAGCATTTT. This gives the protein CASRDSLGNQPQHF.

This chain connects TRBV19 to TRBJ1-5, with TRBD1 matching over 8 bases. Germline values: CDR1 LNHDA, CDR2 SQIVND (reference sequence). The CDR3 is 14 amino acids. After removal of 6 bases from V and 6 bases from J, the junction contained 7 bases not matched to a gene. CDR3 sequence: CASSVTGAGQPQHF. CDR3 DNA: TGTGCCAGTAGCGTGACAGGGGCGGGTCAGCCCCAGCATTTT.

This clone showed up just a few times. CDR3 sequence reads: CASSLEGEGYNEQFF. CDR3 bases: TGCGCCAGCAGCTTGGAGGGAGAGGGTTACAATGAGCAGTTCTTC. The chain links TRBV5-1 to TRBJ2-1, with TRBD2 as a possible D gene (5 bases). Germline V CDR1 and CDR2: SGHRS, YFSETQ. CDR3 size: 15 residues. Between the trimmed V and J ends, which lost 0 bases and 4 bases, there was a span of 11 bases.

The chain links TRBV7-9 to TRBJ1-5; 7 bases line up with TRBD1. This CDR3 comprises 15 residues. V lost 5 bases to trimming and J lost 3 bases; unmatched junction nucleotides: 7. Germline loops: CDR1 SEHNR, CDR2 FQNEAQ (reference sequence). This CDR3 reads CASSRTGAPNQPQHF. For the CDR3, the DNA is TGTGCCAGCAGCCGCACAGGGGCGCCCAATCAGCCCCAGCATTTT.

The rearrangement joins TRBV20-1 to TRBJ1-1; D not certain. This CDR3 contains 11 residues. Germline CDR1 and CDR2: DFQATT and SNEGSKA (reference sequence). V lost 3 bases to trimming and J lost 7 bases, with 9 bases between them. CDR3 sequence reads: CSASLPDEAFF. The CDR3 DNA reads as TGCAGTGCTAGTCTCCCAGATGAAGCTTTCTTT.